This T cell receptor beta chain was profiled in a study of molecular identifiers for immune sequencing clone quantification. Study-level information: Split five ways in replicates, RNA from around 20,000 or 99,000 naive CD8 cells had four portions sequenced.

CDR1 SGHRS and CDR2 YFSETQ come from the germline V gene. Trimming pared 4 bases from V and 0 bases from J, leaving 15 bases between. The CDR3 is 16 amino acids. A single record per CDR3 protein comes from TCRdb applying MiXCR to the PCR reads. Among a few hundred thousand distinct CDR3 sequences listed, around 21% were seen once. Naive CD8 T cells were sorted, and the gate applied was CD8+CD4-CCR7+CD45RA+. This clonotype appeared many times. The sequence was collected from a human donor in good health. Some libraries in this study had Jurkat cell RNA spiked in. Sequenced input: naive CD8+ T cells from blood, with Jurkat cell RNA spiked in. Subset meaning: FACS-sorted CD8+CD4-CCR7+CD45RA+ naive T cells. The genes are TRBV5-1 and TRBJ2-3; D ambiguous. The CDR3 DNA is TGCGCCAGCAGCCCATTCTGGCCAGCTAGCACAGATACGCAGTATTTT. It codes for CASSPFWPASTDTQYF.